A single sample gave rise to the 15 T cell receptor beta chains below, sequenced in a study of cytomegalovirus exposure and HLA in healthy donors. Both 60 Vbeta primers and 13 Jbeta primers went into the PCR. Generated by immunoSEQ multiplex PCR, the TCRdb table keeps only in-frame clones and is missing some. The data hold some 180,000 clones, with 77% observed a single time. Sequenced: PBMCs. Receptors originate from a woman aged 60-70 years in good health and CMV-seropositive.

The chain recombines TRBV10-3 with TRBJ2-2; possible D gene TRBD1, 5 bases. Germline V gene sequence: CDR1 ENHRY, CDR2 SYGVKD. V lost 4 bases to trimming and J lost 7 bases, with 13 bases between them. CDR3 size: 14 residues. The CDR3 sequence: CAISGGRGIGELFF. DNA of the CDR3: TGTGCCATCAGTGGGGGCAGAGGCATCGGGGAGCTGTTTTTT.

The V and J genes are TRBV7-9 and TRBJ2-6; D is unclear. CDR1 and CDR2 from the germline V gene are SEHNR and FQNEAQ (reference sequence). The V and J ends lost 4 bases and 0 bases respectively, with 10 bases between them. The CDR3 is 16 residues long. DNA of the CDR3: TGTGCCAGCAGCTCTACAGTGAGCTCTGGGGCCAACGTCCTGACTTTC. This translates into CASSSTVSSGANVLTF.

This rearrangement joins TRBV4-3 to TRBJ1-5; maybe TRBD1 (6 bases). The V end lost 4 bases, the J end lost 3 bases, and 25 bases lay between the germline ends. This CDR3 is 19 amino acids long. Germline lookup yields CDR1 LGHNA and CDR2 YSLEER. The CDR3 bases are TGCGCCAGCAGCCTTAGTGGCAGATCAGGGGACCTGGTCAATCAGCCCCAGCATTTT. Translating gives CASSLSGRSGDLVNQPQHF.

The gene calls are TRBV9 and TRBJ1-2, with D maybe TRBD1 (5 bases). Trimming took off 0 bases at V and 7 bases at J, with 13 bases between the two ends. The CDR3 length is 14 residues. From germline, CDR1 is SGDLS and CDR2 YYNGEE. CDR3: CASSVDFGRGGYTF. The CDR3 bases are TGTGCCAGCAGCGTAGATTTTGGGAGGGGTGGCTACACCTTC.

V usage is TRBV19 and J usage is TRBJ2-5, with 7 positions matching TRBD2. There are 13 residues in the CDR3. In germline, CDR1 is LNHDA, CDR2 SQIVND (reference sequence). V lost 10 bases and J lost 1; bases outside the gene matches: 6. DNA for the CDR3: TGTGCCACGGCGGGGAGGGTCCAAGAGACCCAGTACTTC. Its protein is CATAGRVQETQYF.

The CDR3 DNA reads as TGTGCCAGCAGCTCTGAGCCTAGCGGGAGTATAAATGAGCAGTTCTTC. This translates into CASSSEPSGSINEQFF. The chain recombines TRBV5-6 with TRBJ2-1; 10 nucleotides match TRBD2. The CDR3 runs 16 residues. V lost 3 bases to trimming and J lost 7 bases; unmatched junction nucleotides: 10. From germline, CDR1 is SGHDT and CDR2 YYEEEE.

This chain links TRBV28 with TRBJ2-3, with D perhaps TRBD2 (5 bases). In germline, CDR1 is MDHEN, CDR2 SYDVKM. Trimming cost V 8 bases and J 2 bases, with 11 bases left between them. This CDR3 comprises 13 residues. The CDR3 loop is CASWASYTDTQYF. The CDR3 DNA reads TGTGCCAGCTGGGCTAGCTACACAGATACGCAGTATTTT.

J is TRBJ1-3 and V is TRBV28, with 10 positions matching TRBD1. The V gene end was trimmed by 4 bases and the J gene end by 2 bases; junction bases not matched to a gene: 5. Germline V gives CDR1 MDHEN, CDR2 SYDVKM. The CDR3 is 16 residues long. CDR3: CASSSSDRGPGNTIYF. Written as DNA, the CDR3 is TGTGCCAGCAGTTCCTCAGACAGGGGGCCTGGAAACACCATATATTTT. The whole variable domain, remainder taken from reference TRBV28 and TRBJ1-3, is DVKVTQSSRYLVKRTGEKVFLECVQDMDHENMFWYRQDPGLGLRLIYFSYDVKMKEKGDIPEGYSVSREKKERFSLILESASTNQTSMYLCASSSSDRGPGNTIYFGEGSWLTVV.

The chain couples TRBV5-1 to TRBJ2-1; 7 bases agree with TRBD2. Germline CDR1 is SGHRS and CDR2 is YFSETQ. This CDR3 has 12 residues. Trimming removed 7 bases from V and 6 bases from J; junction bases left unmatched: 4. The CDR3 DNA reads as TGCGCCAGCCGGGGGGTAGGCAATGAGCAGTTCTTC. Amino acids: CASRGVGNEQFF.

The V call is TRBV9, the J call TRBJ2-5, with TRBD2 matching 14 bases. The junction had 12 bases not matched to a gene; V was cut back by 0 bases and J by 5 bases. This CDR3 is 19 amino acids long. Germline CDR1 and CDR2: SGDLS and YYNGEE. The CDR3 sequence is CASSVGGGTSGRRYETQYF. The DNA for the CDR3 is TGTGCCAGCAGCGTAGGGGGGGGGACTAGCGGGAGAAGGTATGAGACCCAGTACTTC.

The chain recombines TRBV10-3 with TRBJ2-1; 12 positions agree with TRBD2. The J segment lost 8 bases and the V segment lost 7 bases, leaving 6 bases of the junction unmatched. The CDR3 is 14 residues long. Germline CDR1 ENHRY, CDR2 SYGVKD. The chain's CDR3 is CAIKASGGAHEQFF. The CDR3 DNA reads TGTGCCATCAAGGCTAGCGGGGGGGCCCATGAGCAGTTCTTC.

The chain uses TRBV9 and TRBJ2-5; 7 bases line up with TRBD1. The CDR3 length is 13 residues. Germline-derived CDR1 and CDR2 are SGDLS and YYNGEE. The V and J ends lost 3 bases and 3 bases, in that order; junction bases with no gene match: 2. CDR3 sequence (DNA): TGTGCCAGCAGCGCCGACAGGGAAGAGACCCAGTACTTC. Encoded protein: CASSADREETQYF.

This chain connects TRBV5-4 to TRBJ1-2; D may be TRBD1 (6 bases). The CDR3 extends over 13 amino acids. The V end was cut by 4 bases, the J end by 4 bases, with 11 bases between. Per germline, CDR1 SGHNT and CDR2 YYREEE (reference sequence). CDR3 DNA: TGTGCCAGCAGCCCGCAGGGGCGCTATGGCTACACCTTC. It encodes CASSPQGRYGYTF.

This clone was picked up a small number of times. This chain joins TRBV7-3 and TRBJ2-7; 8 bases map to TRBD1. Trimming took 5 bases from V and 5 from J; bases not matched to a gene: 11. CDR3 length equals 15 residues. Germline assignment: CDR1 SGHTA and CDR2 FQGTGA. CDR3 region: CASSPKRTGLDEQYF. For the CDR3, the DNA is TGTGCCAGCAGCCCGAAACGGACAGGGCTCGACGAGCAGTACTTC.

The rearrangement joins TRBV28 to TRBJ1-6; 8 bases map to TRBD1. Trimming removed 7 bases from V and 7 bases from J; junction bases left unmatched: 12. Per germline, CDR1 MDHEN and CDR2 SYDVKM. CDR3 length: 16 residues. This CDR3 is CASKATDRGTNSPLHF. CDR3 coding DNA: TGTGCCAGCAAAGCCACCGACAGGGGAACGAATTCACCCCTCCACTTT. Supplemented by reference TRBV28 and TRBJ1-6, the full variable domain reads DVKVTQSSRYLVKRTGEKVFLECVQDMDHENMFWYRQDPGLGLRLIYFSYDVKMKEKGDIPEGYSVSREKKERFSLILESASTNQTSMYLCASKATDRGTNSPLHFGNGTRLTVT.